The 13 T cell receptor beta chains below come from one sample, sequenced in a study of T cells in localized non-small cell lung cancer. Sequencing used immunoSEQ multiplex PCR; TCRdb keeps in-frame clones, though not all of them. There are about 35,000 clones in the sample; approximately 89% occur only once, and about 10% lies in the top ten. The sample here was peripheral blood mononuclear cells, taken before any cancer treatment. These receptors were taken from a female donor over 55 with stage II lung adenocarcinoma.

V gene TRBV6-5 combines with J gene TRBJ1-2, with D maybe TRBD1 (6 bases). This CDR3 comprises 13 residues. Germline-derived CDR1 and CDR2 are MNHEY and SVGAGI. Deletions cut 7 bases from V and 7 bases from J, with 16 bases between. The CDR3 is CASNQGEGGGYTF. The DNA of the CDR3 is TGTGCCAGCAACCAGGGTGAGGGGGGTGGCTACACCTTC.

This clone has just one count. The CDR3 reads CASSRDRGLAGELFF. The DNA for the CDR3 is TGTGCCAGCAGCCGGGACAGGGGGCTCGCCGGGGAGCTGTTTTTT. This chain connects TRBV28 to TRBJ2-2, with 12 bases fitting TRBD1. The V segment lost 6 bases and the J segment 6 bases; nucleotides outside the gene matches: 5. Germline V gives CDR1 MDHEN, CDR2 SYDVKM. The CDR3 loop spans 15 amino acids. Drawing the rest from reference TRBV28 and TRBJ2-2, the complete variable domain is DVKVTQSSRYLVKRTGEKVFLECVQDMDHENMFWYRQDPGLGLRLIYFSYDVKMKEKGDIPEGYSVSREKKERFSLILESASTNQTSMYLCASSRDRGLAGELFFGEGSRLTVL.

The rearrangement links TRBV2 to TRBJ1-5, with D uncertain. Deletions cut 3 bases from V and 6 bases from J, with 6 bases between. Germline-derived CDR1 and CDR2 are SNHLY and FYNNEI. This CDR3 is 12 amino acids long. The CDR3 DNA sequence: TGTGCCAGCAGTGAGAGGAGTCAGCCCCAGCATTTT. It codes for CASSERSQPQHF. Complete variable domain (other parts from reference TRBV2 and TRBJ1-5): EPEVTQTPSHQVTQMGQEVILRCVPISNHLYFYWYRQILGQKVEFLVSFYNNEISEKSEIFDDQFSVERPDGSNFTLKIRSTKLEDSAMYFCASSERSQPQHFGDGTRLSIL.

The chain joins TRBV7-2 to TRBJ2-2; possibly TRBD1 for D (6 bases). The CDR3 sequence is 15 residues long. Germline V lookup: CDR1 SGHTA, CDR2 FQGNSA. The V gene lost 5 bases and the J gene lost 5 bases, with 15 bases spanning the gap. This chain's CDR3 is CASSQYQGRTGELFF. The DNA of the CDR3 is TGTGCCAGCAGCCAATATCAGGGGAGAACCGGGGAGCTGTTTTTT.

V is TRBV28 and J is TRBJ1-2; 7 positions match TRBD1. Germline V lookup: CDR1 MDHEN, CDR2 SYDVKM. Losses at the gene ends were 6 bases for V and 9 bases for J; bases not matched to a gene: 7. The CDR3 has 12 amino acids. The CDR3, as DNA: TGTGCCAGCAGGGACCGACAGGGTAGCTACACCTTC. It encodes CASRDRQGSYTF.

The chain joins TRBV29-1 to TRBJ1-1; D is unresolved. The CDR3 is 10 amino acids. CDR1 SQVTM and CDR2 ANQGSEA come from the germline V gene. Trimming shortened V by 5 bases and J by 11 bases, and 12 bases separated the two germline ends. The CDR3 here is CSVLRKEAFF. The CDR3 nucleotides are TGCAGCGTTTTGCGTAAGGAGGCTTTCTTT.

The chain recombines TRBV7-9 with TRBJ2-3; TRBD2 agrees at 7 bases. The CDR3 contains 13 residues. Germline trimming cut 2 bases from V and 6 bases from J; bases unmatched to any gene: 2. Germline V gene lookup returns CDR1 SEHNR and CDR2 FQNEAQ (reference sequence). In DNA, the CDR3 is TGTGCCAGCAGCTTACCCGGGGGGGATACGCAGTATTTT. It encodes CASSLPGGDTQYF. The full variable domain, with the rest looked up from reference TRBV7-9 and TRBJ2-3, is DTGVSQNPRHKITKRGQNVTFRCDPISEHNRLYWYRQTLGQGPEFLTYFQNEAQLEKSRLLSDRFSAERPKGSFSTLEIQRTEQGDSAMYLCASSLPGGDTQYFGPGTRLTVL.

V and J are TRBV6-1 and TRBJ1-5, with D unclear. The length of the CDR3 is 13 residues. Trimming took off 6 bases at V and 5 bases at J, with 11 bases between the two ends. The germline V gene encodes CDR1 MNHNS and CDR2 SASEGT. CDR3 sequence: CASRSGKDQPQHF. The CDR3 bases are TGTGCCAGCAGGTCGGGGAAAGATCAGCCCCAGCATTTT.

This chain connects TRBV21-1 to TRBJ1-2; TRBD1 reflects the table's D call only, with no check against the DNA. TRBV21-1 is a pseudogene locus. This CDR3 spans 14 amino acids. The CDR3 loop reads CASRATGSGYGYTF. Written as DNA, the CDR3 is TGTGCCAGCAGGGCGACAGGGTCGGGCTATGGCTACACCTTC.

The chain has TRBV28 and TRBJ1-5; D ambiguous. The CDR3 runs 16 residues. Germline CDR1 is MDHEN and CDR2 is SYDVKM. V was clipped by 5 bases and J by 4 bases, with 18 bases between them. CDR3 sequence reads: CASSPSTRIWNQPQHF. The CDR3 bases are TGTGCCAGCAGTCCCTCAACAAGGATTTGGAATCAGCCCCAGCATTTT.

The chain recombines TRBV18 with TRBJ2-1, with TRBD2 identical over 8 bases. Germline values: CDR1 KGHSH, CDR2 LQKENI. CDR3 length: 14 amino acids. Trimming removed 1 base from V and 6 bases from J; junction bases left unmatched: 2. The CDR3 loop is CASSPLAGLNEQFF. CDR3 bases: TGTGCCAGCTCACCACTAGCGGGGCTCAATGAGCAGTTCTTC.

The rearrangement uses TRBV2 and TRBJ1-2; D unresolved. Germline assignment: CDR1 SNHLY and CDR2 FYNNEI. V was cut by 1 base and J by 6 bases, with 9 bases left in between. The CDR3 covers 13 residues. CDR3 in amino acids: CASSEGSDDGYTF. The CDR3 DNA is TGTGCCAGCAGTGAAGGCTCAGACGATGGCTACACCTTC.

V and J are TRBV9 and TRBJ1-2; D is uncertain. The germline CDR1 and CDR2 sequences are SGDLS and YYNGEE. The CDR3 is 15 residues long. With 6 bases removed from V and 4 bases from J, the gap between germline ends came to 19 bases. As DNA, the CDR3 is TGTGCCAGCACCTCAGCCGCTAACGACGGCTATGGCTACACCTTC. This gives the protein CASTSAANDGYGYTF.